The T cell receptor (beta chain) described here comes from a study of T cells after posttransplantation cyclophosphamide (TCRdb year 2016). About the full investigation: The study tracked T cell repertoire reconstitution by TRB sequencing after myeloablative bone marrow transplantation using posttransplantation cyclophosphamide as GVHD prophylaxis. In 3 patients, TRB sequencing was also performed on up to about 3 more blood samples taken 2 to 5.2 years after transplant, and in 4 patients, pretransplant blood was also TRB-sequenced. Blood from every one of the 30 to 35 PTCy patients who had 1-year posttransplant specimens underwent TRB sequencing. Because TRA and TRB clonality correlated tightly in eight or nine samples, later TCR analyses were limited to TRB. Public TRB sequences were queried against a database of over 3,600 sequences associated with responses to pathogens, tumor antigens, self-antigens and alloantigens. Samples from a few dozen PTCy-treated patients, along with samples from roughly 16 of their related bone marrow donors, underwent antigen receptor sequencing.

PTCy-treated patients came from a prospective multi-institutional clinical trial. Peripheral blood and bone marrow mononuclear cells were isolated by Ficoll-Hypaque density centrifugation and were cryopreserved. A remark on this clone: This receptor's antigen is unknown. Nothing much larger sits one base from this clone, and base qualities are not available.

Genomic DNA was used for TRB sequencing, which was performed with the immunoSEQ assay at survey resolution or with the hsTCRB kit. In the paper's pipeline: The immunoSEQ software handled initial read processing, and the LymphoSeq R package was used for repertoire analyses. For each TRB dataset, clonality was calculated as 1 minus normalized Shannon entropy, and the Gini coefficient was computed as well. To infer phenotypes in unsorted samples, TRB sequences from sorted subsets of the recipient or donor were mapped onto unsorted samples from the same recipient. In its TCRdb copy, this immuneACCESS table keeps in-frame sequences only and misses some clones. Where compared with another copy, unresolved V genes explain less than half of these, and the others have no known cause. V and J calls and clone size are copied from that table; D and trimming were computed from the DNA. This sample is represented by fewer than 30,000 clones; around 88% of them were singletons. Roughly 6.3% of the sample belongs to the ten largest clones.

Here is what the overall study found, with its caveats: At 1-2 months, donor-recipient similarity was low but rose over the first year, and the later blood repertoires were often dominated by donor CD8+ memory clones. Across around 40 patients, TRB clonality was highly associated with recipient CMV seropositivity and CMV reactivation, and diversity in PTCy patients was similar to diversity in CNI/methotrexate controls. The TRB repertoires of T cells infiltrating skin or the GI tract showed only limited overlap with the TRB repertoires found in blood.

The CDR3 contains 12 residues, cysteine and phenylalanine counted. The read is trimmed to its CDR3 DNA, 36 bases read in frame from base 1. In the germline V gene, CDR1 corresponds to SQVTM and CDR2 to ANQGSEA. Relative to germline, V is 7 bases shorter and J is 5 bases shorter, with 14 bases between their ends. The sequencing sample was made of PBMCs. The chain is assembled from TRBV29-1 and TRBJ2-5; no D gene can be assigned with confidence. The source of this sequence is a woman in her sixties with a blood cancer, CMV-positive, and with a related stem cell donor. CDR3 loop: CSADRMEETQYF. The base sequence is TGCAGCGCTGATAGGATGGAGGAGACCCAGTACTTC.